This T cell receptor (beta chain) was recovered during a study of T cell repertoires in cytomegalovirus infection. Study at large: Through public TCR beta signatures, both CMV infection and matching HLA type were indicated.

Details on this clonotype: Its target is not known.

CDR3 length: 17 residues. J was trimmed by 3 bases and V by 5 bases; bases with no gene match: 9. Germline V gives CDR1 MNHNY, CDR2 SVGAGI (reference sequence). TCRdb called the reads again in MiXCR, with one record for every CDR3 protein. The sample holds some 38,000 distinct CDR3 sequences, about 48% seen once. This TCR was recovered from a human donor in good health (CMV status not recorded). Some clones in this sample may be carry-over from other donors' samples. V and J are TRBV6-6 and TRBJ2-5, with 13 positions matching TRBD2. This material consisted of CD8+ T cells from cultured PBMCs, taken from culture after CMV antigen stimulation. The CDR3 sequence: CASSPGLAGASEETQYF. Written as DNA, the CDR3 is TGTGCCAGCAGTCCAGGACTAGCGGGGGCCTCAGAAGAGACCCAGTACTTC.